This T cell receptor beta chain was identified during a study of response to subunit inactivated influenza vaccine. Findings and caveats of the study: The authors offered the suggestion that each seasonal influenza vaccination recruits few new T cells.

To note about this clonotype: Its antigen is not known.

V was clipped by 6 bases and J by 2 bases, with 11 bases between them. The CDR3 runs to 13 residues. Per the germline V gene, CDR1 is MNHEY and CDR2 is SMNVEV (reference sequence). From the RT-PCR reads, TCRdb called clonotypes with MiXCR, one entry per CDR3 protein. Here the sample spans 590,000 or so distinct CDR3 sequences, approximately 14% being singletons. The TCR originated in a man aged 45 to 65 who received an inactivated influenza vaccine. The genes are TRBV27 and TRBJ2-7, with TRBD1 as a possible D gene (5 bases). Sequencing used PBMCs from blood, obtained less than 15 days before vaccination. The CDR3 region has the DNA TGTGCCAGCAGGGGGCATCTTGCCTACGAGCAGTACTTC. The encoded protein is CASRGHLAYEQYF.